Sequencing of this T cell receptor beta chain was carried out in a study of shared clonotypes between healthy human individuals. For each subset, genomic DNA was distributed in equal portions over several immunoSEQ plates. As originally analysed: Without quality scores, immunoSEQ junctional reads could not be filtered like full-length reads. Sequencing was performed with immunoSEQ multiplex PCR; in TCRdb, only in-frame clones are kept and a portion is missing. D and trimming were read from the DNA, whereas the V and J calls and clone size are those reported in that table. The table records 450,000 to 500,000 clones, 75% to 85% of them present only once. Points from the study as a whole: The sole specimen, blood, was sampled, and tissue repertoires likely differ.

Regarding this clone: The target antigen is unknown.

Trimming removed 5 bases from V and 9 bases from J, with 13 bases in between. CDR1 and CDR2 from the germline V gene are MNHEY and SMNVEV (reference sequence). This CDR3 region has 13 residues. The chain has TRBV27 and TRBJ2-2; possibly TRBD2 for D (5 bases). Sequencing was performed on PBMCs. The sequence was obtained from a woman between 35 and 50 years old in good health. Some clones in this sample may be carry-over from other donors' samples. The CDR3 spells CASSPAGGRELFF. The DNA for the CDR3 is TGTGCCAGCAGTCCTGCGGGCGGCCGGGAGCTGTTTTTT.